Given below is one TCR beta chain in context. CDR1 is ENHRY and CDR2 is SYGVKD in the germline V gene. There are 12 residues in the CDR3. Trimming stripped 5 bases from V and 5 bases from J, with 9 bases between. Cohorts were determined from participant-reported clinical history. The sample belongs to a study of blood T cell repertoires in COVID-19. The overall study: Samples taken during acute and convalescent COVID-19 were collected in the United States, Italy and Spain.

In the study's own analysis: For nucleated cells, counts were estimated from reference gene primer amplification. The protocol was immunoSEQ multiplex PCR, while the TCRdb copy is restricted to in-frame clones and leaves out a portion. The DNA was the basis for D and trimming; V, J and clone size are from that table. Of hundreds of thousands of clones listed, around 84% are singletons. The receptor comes from a man in his forties who had recovered from COVID-19. The chain uses TRBV10-3 and TRBJ2-5; no definite D call. Sequenced material: PBMCs or T cells enriched from blood (not recorded which). CDR3 amino acids: CAISSAAETQYF. The DNA for the CDR3 is TGTGCCATCAGTAGCGCCGCGGAGACCCAGTACTTC.